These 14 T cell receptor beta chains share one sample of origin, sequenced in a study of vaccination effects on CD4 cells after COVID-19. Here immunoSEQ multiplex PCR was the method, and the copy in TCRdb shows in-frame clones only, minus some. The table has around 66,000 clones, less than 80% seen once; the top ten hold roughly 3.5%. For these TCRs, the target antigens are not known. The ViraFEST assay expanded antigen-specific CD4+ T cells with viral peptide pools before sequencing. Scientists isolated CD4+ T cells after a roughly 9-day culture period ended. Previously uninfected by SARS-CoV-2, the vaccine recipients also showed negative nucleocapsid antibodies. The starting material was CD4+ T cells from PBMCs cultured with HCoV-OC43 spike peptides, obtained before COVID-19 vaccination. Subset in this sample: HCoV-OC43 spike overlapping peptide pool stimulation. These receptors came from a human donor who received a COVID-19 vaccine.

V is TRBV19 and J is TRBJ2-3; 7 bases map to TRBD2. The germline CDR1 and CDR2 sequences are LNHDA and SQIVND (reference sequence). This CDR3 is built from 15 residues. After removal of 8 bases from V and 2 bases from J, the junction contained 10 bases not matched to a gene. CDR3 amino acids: CASSRLAADTDTQYF. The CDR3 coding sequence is TGTGCCAGTTCAAGACTAGCTGCAGACACAGATACGCAGTATTTT.

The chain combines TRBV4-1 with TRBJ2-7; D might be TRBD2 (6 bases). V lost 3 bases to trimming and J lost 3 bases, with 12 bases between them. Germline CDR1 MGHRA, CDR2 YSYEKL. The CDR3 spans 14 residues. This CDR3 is CASSQRRGSYEQYV. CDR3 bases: TGCGCCAGCAGCCAGCGACGGGGGAGCTACGAGCAGTACGTC.

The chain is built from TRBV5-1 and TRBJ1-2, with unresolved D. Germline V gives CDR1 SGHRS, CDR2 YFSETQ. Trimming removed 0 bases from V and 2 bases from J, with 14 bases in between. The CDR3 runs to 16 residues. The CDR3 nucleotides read TGCGCCAGCAGCTTGGCCAAGGACGGTAGAAACTATGGCTACACCTTC. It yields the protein CASSLAKDGRNYGYTF.

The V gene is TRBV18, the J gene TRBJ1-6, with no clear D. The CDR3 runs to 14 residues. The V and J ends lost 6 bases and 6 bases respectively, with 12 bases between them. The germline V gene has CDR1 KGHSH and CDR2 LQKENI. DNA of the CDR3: TGTGCCAGCTCGGCCGACAATATTAATTCACCCCTCCACTTT. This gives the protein CASSADNINSPLHF.

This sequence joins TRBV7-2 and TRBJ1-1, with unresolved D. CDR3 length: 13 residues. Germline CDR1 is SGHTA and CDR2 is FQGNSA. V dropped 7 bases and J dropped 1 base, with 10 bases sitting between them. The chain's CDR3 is CASKINRNTEAFF. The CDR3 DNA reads TGTGCCAGCAAGATTAATAGGAACACTGAAGCTTTCTTT.

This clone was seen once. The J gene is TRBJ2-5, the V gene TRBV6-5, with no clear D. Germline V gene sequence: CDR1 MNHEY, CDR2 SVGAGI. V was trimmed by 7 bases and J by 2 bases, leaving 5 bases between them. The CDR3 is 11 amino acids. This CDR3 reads CASNSQETQYF. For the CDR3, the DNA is TGTGCCAGCAACAGTCAAGAGACCCAGTACTTC.

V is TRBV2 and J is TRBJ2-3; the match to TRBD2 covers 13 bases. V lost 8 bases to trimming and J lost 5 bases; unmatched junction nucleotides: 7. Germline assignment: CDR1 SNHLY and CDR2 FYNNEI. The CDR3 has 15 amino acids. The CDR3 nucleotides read TGTGCCAGCGCACGACTAGCGGGGGGATTAGATACGCAGTATTTT. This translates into CASARLAGGLDTQYF.

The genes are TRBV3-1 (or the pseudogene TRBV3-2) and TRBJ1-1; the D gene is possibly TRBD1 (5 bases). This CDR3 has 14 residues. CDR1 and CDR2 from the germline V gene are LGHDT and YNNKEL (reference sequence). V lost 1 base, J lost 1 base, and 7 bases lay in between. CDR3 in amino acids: CASSQGDENTEAFF. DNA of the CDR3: TGTGCCAGCAGCCAAGGGGACGAGAACACTGAAGCTTTCTTT.

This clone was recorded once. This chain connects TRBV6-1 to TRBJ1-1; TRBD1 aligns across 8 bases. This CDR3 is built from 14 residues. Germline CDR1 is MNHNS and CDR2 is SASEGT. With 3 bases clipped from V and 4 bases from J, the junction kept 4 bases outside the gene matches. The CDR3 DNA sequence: TGTGCCAGCAGTGACGACAGGGGAAGCACTGAAGCTTTCTTT. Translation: CASSDDRGSTEAFF.

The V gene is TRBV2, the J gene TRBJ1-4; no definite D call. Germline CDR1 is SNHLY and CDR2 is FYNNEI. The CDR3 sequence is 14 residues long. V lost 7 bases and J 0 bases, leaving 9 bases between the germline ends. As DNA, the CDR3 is TGTGCCAGCATACCGTGGGCAACTAATGAAAAACTGTTTTTT. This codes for CASIPWATNEKLFF.

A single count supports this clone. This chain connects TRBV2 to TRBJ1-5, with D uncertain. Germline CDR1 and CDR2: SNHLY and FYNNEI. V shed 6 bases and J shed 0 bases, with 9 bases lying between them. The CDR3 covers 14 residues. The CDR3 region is CASSPIDSNQPQHF. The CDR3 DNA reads TGTGCCAGCAGCCCCATAGATAGCAATCAGCCCCAGCATTTT.

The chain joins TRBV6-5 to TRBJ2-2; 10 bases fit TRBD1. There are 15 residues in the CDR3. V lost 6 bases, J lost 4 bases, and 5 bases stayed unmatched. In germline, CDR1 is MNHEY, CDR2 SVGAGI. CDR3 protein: CASRRQGAVTGELFF. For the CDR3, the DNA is TGTGCCAGCAGGAGACAGGGGGCGGTCACCGGGGAGCTGTTTTTT.

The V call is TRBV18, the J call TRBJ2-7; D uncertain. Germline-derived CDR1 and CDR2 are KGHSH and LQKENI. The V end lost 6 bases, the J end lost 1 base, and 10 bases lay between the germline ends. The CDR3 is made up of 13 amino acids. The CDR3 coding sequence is TGTGCCAGCTCCAGCACTGCGTCCTACGAGCAGTACGTC. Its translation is CASSSTASYEQYV.

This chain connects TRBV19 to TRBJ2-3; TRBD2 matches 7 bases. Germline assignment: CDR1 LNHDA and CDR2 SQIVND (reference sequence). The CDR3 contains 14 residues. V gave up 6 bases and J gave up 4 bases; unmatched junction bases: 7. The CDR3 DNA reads TGTGCCAGTAGGTTGAGCGGGGCTTCAGATACGCAGTATTTT. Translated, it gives CASRLSGASDTQYF.